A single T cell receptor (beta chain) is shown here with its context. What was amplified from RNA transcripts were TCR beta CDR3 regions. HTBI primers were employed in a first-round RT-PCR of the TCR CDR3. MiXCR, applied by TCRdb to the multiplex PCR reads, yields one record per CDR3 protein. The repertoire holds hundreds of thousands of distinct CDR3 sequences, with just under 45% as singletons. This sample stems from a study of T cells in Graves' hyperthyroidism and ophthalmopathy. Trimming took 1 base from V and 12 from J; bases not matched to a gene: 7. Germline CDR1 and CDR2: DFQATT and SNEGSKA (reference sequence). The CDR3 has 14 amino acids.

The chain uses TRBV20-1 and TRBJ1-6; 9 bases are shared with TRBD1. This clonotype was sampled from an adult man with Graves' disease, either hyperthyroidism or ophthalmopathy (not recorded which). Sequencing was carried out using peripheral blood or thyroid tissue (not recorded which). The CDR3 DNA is TGCAGTGCTAGAGTCCCGGGACAGGGTGGACCCCTCCACTTT. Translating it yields CSARVPGQGGPLHF.